One TCR beta chain is described in this entry. The CDR3 runs to 16 residues. V lost 1 base, J lost 2 bases, and 12 bases lay in between. The germline V gene encodes CDR1 LGHNA and CDR2 YSLEER. The data belong to a study of identifying expanded T cells in peripheral blood. Here immunoSEQ multiplex PCR was the method, and the copy in TCRdb shows in-frame clones only, minus some. The sample has around 85,000 clones; 85% to 90% are singletons. Sequencing was performed on blood. The rearrangement joins TRBV4-3 to TRBJ1-3; D ambiguous. This TCR was sampled from a person aged 18 to 70 in good health. The CDR3 DNA reads TGCGCCAGCAGCCAAGGATCGAGGAGGGCTGGAAACACCATATATTTT. It is translated as CASSQGSRRAGNTIYF.